A selection of T cell receptor beta chains follows, all from one sample in a study of CD8+ T cells in alopecia areata. Sequencing used immunoSEQ multiplex PCR; TCRdb keeps in-frame clones, though not all of them. The sample holds 65,000 to 75,000 clones, 29% seen once. The sequenced sample was CD8+ T cells sorted from blood, obtained at week 4, from a patient treated with tofacitinib. The source of these receptors is a human donor with alopecia areata. The CDR3 runs from the conserved cysteine through the conserved F or W. D genes are given only for firm matches. The size field is filled for only some rows; it gives once, few, many or a size class.

>TRBV9|TRBD2|-|TRBJ2-1
TGTGCCAGCAGCGTATACACTAGCGGATACAATGAGCAGTTCTTC
CASSVYTSGYNEQFF
>TRBV29-1|-|-|TRBJ1-1
TGCAGCGTTGGAGGGAAGACTGAAGCTTTCTTT
CSVGGKTEAFF
>TRBV15|TRBD1|few|TRBJ2-7
TGTGCCACCAGCAGATCGGGACAGGGATCCTACGAGCAGTACTTC
CATSRSGQGSYEQYF
>TRBV29-1|-|few|TRBJ2-5
TGCAGCGTTGATCGGGGCCGAGGATACCAAGAGACCCAGTACTTC
CSVDRGRGYQETQYF
>TRBV29-1|-|few|TRBJ2-5
TGCAGCGTAGCAAGGGAGACCCAGTACTTC
CSVARETQYF
>TRBV29-1|-|few|TRBJ2-5
TGCAGCGTTGAAGATATCCTAGACGGACACAAAGAGACCCAGTACTTC
CSVEDILDGHKETQYF
>TRBV7-9|TRBD2|few|TRBJ2-1
TGTGCCAGCACGGGGGGGCTCTACAATGAGCAGTTCTTC
CASTGGLYNEQFF
>TRBV5-6|-|-|TRBJ2-7
TGTGCCAGCAGCTTGGGAGCAGGGATATCCTACGAGCAGTACTTC
CASSLGAGISYEQYF
>TRBV27|TRBD1|-|TRBJ2-5
TGTGCCAGCAGTTCCGGACAGGGTTATGAGACCCAGTACTTC
CASSSGQGYETQYF
>TRBV9|TRBD2|-|TRBJ2-1
TGTGCCAGCAGCGCACTAGCGGGAGTTGGGTACAATGAGCAGTTCTTC
CASSALAGVGYNEQFF
>TRBV6-6|-|-|TRBJ2-3
TGTGCCAGCGGCAGGGTGAGAGATACGCAGTATTTT
CASGRVRDTQYF
>TRBV15|-|-|TRBJ2-4
TGTGCCACCAGCAGAGAGCCTACGACAGGACAGCAACAGTACTTC
CATSREPTTGQQQYF
>TRBV29-1|-|once|TRBJ1-2
TGCAGCGTTGAAGATCTGGGGGAATACTATGGCTACACCTTC
CSVEDLGEYYGYTF
>TRBV4-3|-|-|TRBJ1-4
TGCGCCAGCAGCCAAGATAGGGGTGTAGCACCTAATGAAAAACTGTTTTTT
CASSQDRGVAPNEKLFF
>TRBV27|-|-|TRBJ1-5
TGTGCCAGCGGTTTAGGGTCCAATCAGCCCCAGCATTTT
CASGLGSNQPQHF
>TRBV6-4|-|-|TRBJ2-3
TGTGCCAGCAGTGAGGGGACAAACACAGATACGCAGTATTTT
CASSEGTNTDTQYF
>TRBV6-5|-|few|TRBJ2-3
TGTGCCAGCAAATGGAGACCGGGGGCGAGAGATACGCAGTATTTT
CASKWRPGARDTQYF
>TRBV12-5|-|-|TRBJ2-1
TGTGCTAGTGGTCACTCATACTCGGCTGATGAGCAGTTCTTC
CASGHSYSADEQFF
>TRBV29-1|TRBD1|-|TRBJ2-7
TGCAGCGGAGGGACAGACTACGAGCAGTACTTC
CSGGTDYEQYF
>TRBV27|-|-|TRBJ2-7
TGTGCCAGCAGTTTACGAGGGGCGCCGGACGAGCAGTACTTC
CASSLRGAPDEQYF
>TRBV7-9|-|few|TRBJ2-2
TGTGCCAGCAGCTCCCGTTTATCGGGCACCGGGGAGCTGTTTTTT
CASSSRLSGTGELFF
>TRBV28|-|-|TRBJ1-1
TGTGCCAGCAGTTTGTTAGGAAACACTGAAGCTTTCTTT
CASSLLGNTEAFF
>TRBV29-1|TRBD1|-|TRBJ1-1
TGCAGCGCCGGTGCAGGGGGTGTCACTGAAGCTTTCTTT
CSAGAGGVTEAFF
>TRBV21-1|-|many|TRBJ1-3
TGTGCCAGCAACAACCGGGAGAGCTCTGGAAACACCATATATTTT
CASNNRESSGNTIYF
>TRBV4-2|-|-|TRBJ1-2
TGTGCCAGCAGCCTTATCACAGGGAACTATGGCTACACCTTC
CASSLITGNYGYTF
>TRBV9|TRBD1|-|TRBJ2-7
TGTGCCAGCAGCGTAGGTGACAGGGTGGACGAGCAGTACTTC
CASSVGDRVDEQYF
>TRBV6-5|TRBD1|few|TRBJ2-2
TGTGCCAGCAGTTACGGGACAGGGGATTTCGGGGAGCTGTTTTTT
CASSYGTGDFGELFF
>TRBV15|-|few|TRBJ1-1
TGTGCCACCAGCAGAGACACAGGCGTTGGCACTGAAGCTTTCTTT
CATSRDTGVGTEAFF
>TRBV29-1|TRBD2|-|TRBJ2-7
TGCAGCGTTGACGGTGGCAGGGACTATGACGAGCAGTACTTC
CSVDGGRDYDEQYF
>TRBV7-2|TRBD2|few|TRBJ2-1
TGTGCCAGCACAAGCCGCGTTGGCCGGGAGGGCCCCTTCGGGAATGAGCAGTTCTTC
CASTSRVGREGPFGNEQFF
>TRBV27|-|-|TRBJ2-1
TGTGCCAGCAGTTTAAGGGATGCGTACAATGAGCAGTTCTTC
CASSLRDAYNEQFF
>TRBV9|TRBD1|-|TRBJ1-5
TGTGCCAGCAGCGCAGGGACAGGGGCTAGCAATCAGCCCCAGCATTTT
CASSAGTGASNQPQHF
>TRBV5-1|TRBD2|-|TRBJ2-1
TGCGCCAGCAGCTTCCCAGAAAAACTAGCGGGAGTGGAGTATGAGCAGTTCTTC
CASSFPEKLAGVEYEQFF
>TRBV5-1|-|few|TRBJ2-6
TGCGCCAGCAGCTCTGGGGCGTTCTCTGGGGCCAACGTCCTGACTTTC
CASSSGAFSGANVLTF
>TRBV7-2|-|-|TRBJ2-5
TGTGCCAGCAGTCACCCCACCGGGACACTACCGACCCAGTACTTC
CASSHPTGTLPTQYF
>TRBV7-2|-|-|TRBJ2-5
TGTGCCAGCAGCGCTTCTGACACGCAGGAGACCCAGTACTTC
CASSASDTQETQYF
>TRBV13|TRBD1|few|TRBJ2-5
TGTGCCAGCAGCTCCGGGACAGGGAGATATGTTGAGACCCAGTACTTC
CASSSGTGRYVETQYF
>TRBV30|-|-|TRBJ2-7
TGTGCCTGGGGGTCTCAGGTAGGATCCTACGAGCAGTACTTC
CAWGSQVGSYEQYF
>TRBV29-1|-|-|TRBJ2-7
TGCAGCGTTGAAGATCCTACCGACTACGAGCAGTACTTC
CSVEDPTDYEQYF
>TRBV30|TRBD1|few|TRBJ1-3
TGTGCCTGGACCCCCGGGACAGGGGTAAAGACCATATATTTT
CAWTPGTGVKTIYF
>TRBV28|TRBD1|few|TRBJ1-2
TGTGCCAGCAGCCCGCATGACAGGGATGGCTACACCTTC
CASSPHDRDGYTF
>TRBV30|-|-|TRBJ2-2
TGTGCCTGGAAATCTGTAGGGAAGGTTGGCGGGGAGCTGTTTTTT
CAWKSVGKVGGELFF
>TRBV30|TRBD1|-|TRBJ2-1
TGTGCCTGGAGTTGGGGGGACAGGGCTAATGAGCAGTTCTTC
CAWSWGDRANEQFF
>TRBV30|-|-|TRBJ2-1
TGTGCCTGGAGTGTTAGTTTGAGGAATGAGCAGTTCTTC
CAWSVSLRNEQFF
>TRBV15|-|-|TRBJ2-5
TGTGCCACCAGCACAGATGCGGGTCTCCAAGAGACCCAGTACTTC
CATSTDAGLQETQYF
>TRBV27|-|-|TRBJ2-1
TGTGCCAGCAGGCCCGCCGGGGGATGGTACAATGAGCAGTTCTTC
CASRPAGGWYNEQFF
>TRBV29-1|-|-|TRBJ2-1
TGCAGCGTTGACCCTCAAGGCGGGCCGTTCTTC
CSVDPQGGPFF
>TRBV7-9|TRBD2|-|TRBJ2-1
TGTGCCAGCAGCTTAGGAGCGGGAGAAGGGTATGAGCAGTTCTTC
CASSLGAGEGYEQFF
>TRBV4-1|-|few|TRBJ2-5
TGCGCCAGCAGCCAAGTGGAAGGCTCCTCCGGGACCCAGTACTTC
CASSQVEGSSGTQYF
>TRBV5-4|TRBD1|many|TRBJ2-7
TGTGCCAGCAGCCAAGTAGCCCTCGGGACAGGGGGTTTGGGGCAGTACTTC
CASSQVALGTGGLGQYF
>TRBV29-1|-|few|TRBJ2-1
TGCAGCGTTGGGCTGGATGAACAGTTCTTC
CSVGLDEQFF
>TRBV11-2|TRBD1|many|TRBJ1-1
TGTGCCAGCAGCTACACAGGGGAGGCTTTCTTT
CASSYTGEAFF
>TRBV28|-|few|TRBJ1-4
TGTGCCAGCAGCCGCGACGTTCCTTTTAATGAAAAACTGTTTTTT
CASSRDVPFNEKLFF
>TRBV7-9|-|-|TRBJ2-1
TGTGCCAGCAGCTCGGGGGGCGCCGCTGGGGAGAATGAGCAGTTCTTC
CASSSGGAAGENEQFF
>TRBV7-9|TRBD1|-|TRBJ2-7
TGTGCCAGCAGCTTAGAGGGGACAGGGACCTACGAGCAGTACTTC
CASSLEGTGTYEQYF
>TRBV9|-|-|TRBJ2-3
TGTGCCAGCGCCTATCTCCGCGCCACAGATACGCAGTATTTT
CASAYLRATDTQYF
>TRBV7-2|TRBD2|-|TRBJ2-5
TGTGCCAGCGCCTTTGCGGGGGTTCAAGAGACCCAGTACTTC
CASAFAGVQETQYF
>TRBV28|-|few|TRBJ2-1
TGTGCCAGCAAACTTGGGCCGTGGCAGTTCTTC
CASKLGPWQFF
>TRBV29-1|-|-|TRBJ2-1
TGCAGCGTTGACTTGTGGGATGAGCAGTTCTTC
CSVDLWDEQFF